This TCR beta chain was profiled in a study of shared clonotypes between healthy human individuals. About the study: In total, the donors were a couple of women and three men aged 18 to 49. Researchers assigned three CD4 naive, three CD4 memory, two CD8 naive and one CD8 memory plate to each donor.

As regards this clone: No antigen is known for it.

The V gene lost 2 bases and the J gene lost 8 bases, with 22 bases spanning the gap. The germline gives CDR1 LGHNT, CDR2 FRNRAP. The CDR3 has 17 amino acids. Overall study findings and caveats: Only blood samples were collected, and tissue repertoires likely differ. Across four donors, naive CD4 shared 5% to 6%, naive CD8 around 3.8%, memory CD4 roughly 2.1%, memory CD8 0.4% to 0.5%.

Measured with immunoSEQ multiplex PCR; TCRdb has only the in-frame clones, and not every one. This sample has 2 million or so clones; about 95% occur once, and the top ten carry approximately 0.13%. This chain connects TRBV12-5 to TRBJ2-1; D tentatively fits TRBD1 or TRBD2 (6 bases each). The origin of this receptor is a man between 18 and 35 years old in good health. The sequencing sample was made of naive CD4+ T cells sorted from blood. Subset indicated: CD45RA+ positively selected. The CDR3 sequence: CASGLPPGVGSTYEQFF. CDR3 DNA sequence: TGTGCTAGTGGTTTGCCCCCAGGGGTCGGGAGTACTTATGAGCAGTTCTTC.